A single sample is the source of the 2 T cell receptor beta chains below, sequenced in a study of long-term antiretroviral therapy in people with HIV. A v3.0 immunoSEQ assay was performed at survey level. Clones were sequenced by immunoSEQ multiplex PCR, and TCRdb holds only the in-frame ones, with some missing. The data contain 30,000 to 40,000 clones, over 90% of them seen just once; the ten biggest clones take up just over 3.5%. The sequencing used unsorted PBMCs, collected 4.1 years after starting antiretroviral therapy. These receptors were collected from a woman aged 45-65 years with HIV.

This chain connects TRBV19 to TRBJ2-2, with D possibly being TRBD1 (5 bases). V lost 3 bases and J lost 5, with 13 bases in between. Looked up from germline, CDR1 is LNHDA and CDR2 is SQIVND (reference sequence). This CDR3 region has 15 residues. The DNA of the CDR3 is TGTGCCAGTAGTATCATGGCAGGGCTGACCGGGGAGCTGTTTTTT. It yields the protein CASSIMAGLTGELFF.

The rearrangement joins TRBV5-8 to TRBJ2-7; D may be TRBD1 or TRBD2 (6 bases each). CDR1 and CDR2 from the germline V gene are SGHTS and YDEGEE. This CDR3 is built from 15 residues. Trimming left V 1 base short and J 7 bases short, with 18 bases between. The chain's CDR3 is CASSLLLGGVQEQYF. The CDR3 bases are TGTGCCAGCAGCTTGCTCCTGGGGGGCGTTCAAGAGCAGTACTTC.